This T cell receptor (beta chain) was recorded in a study of blood T cells in healthy people across ages. Trimming removed 5 bases from V and 4 bases from J; junction bases left unmatched: 9. The CDR3 runs to 15 residues. Overall study findings and caveats: Calculation of diversity from one million T cells yielded estimates considered to be underestimates.

PCR was performed a second time for 7 to 11 cycles using a sample-barcoded 5' primer and a J-beta primer mix. TCRdb used MiXCR to reprocess the 5' RACE reads, holding one entry per CDR3 protein. The table records 1.2 million to 1.5 million distinct CDR3 sequences, 40% to 50% of them present only once. To note about this clonotype: Antigen unknown.

The chain is built from TRBV12-3 or TRBV12-4 and TRBJ1-2; 8 bases map to TRBD1. The TCR sequence derives from a woman under 30 in good health. The sample taken for sequencing was blood. CDR3 protein: CASSKPQGALYGYTF. The CDR3 coding sequence is TGTGCCAGCAGTAAACCTCAGGGGGCCCTCTATGGCTACACCTTC.